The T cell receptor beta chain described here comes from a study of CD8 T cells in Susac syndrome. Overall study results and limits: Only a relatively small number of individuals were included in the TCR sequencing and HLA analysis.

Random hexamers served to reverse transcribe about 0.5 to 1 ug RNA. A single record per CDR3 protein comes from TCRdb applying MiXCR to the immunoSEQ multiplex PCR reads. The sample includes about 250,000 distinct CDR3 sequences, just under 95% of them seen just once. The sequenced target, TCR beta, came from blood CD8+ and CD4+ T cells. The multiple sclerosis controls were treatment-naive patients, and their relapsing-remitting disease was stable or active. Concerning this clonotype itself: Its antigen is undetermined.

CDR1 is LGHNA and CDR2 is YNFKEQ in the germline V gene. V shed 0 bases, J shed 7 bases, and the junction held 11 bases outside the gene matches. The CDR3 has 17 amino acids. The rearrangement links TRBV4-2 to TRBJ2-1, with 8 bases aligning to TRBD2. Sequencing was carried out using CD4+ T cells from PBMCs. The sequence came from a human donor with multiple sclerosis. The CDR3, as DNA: TGTGCCAGCAGCCAAGAGGGGGCCGGGGGGGCCGGGAATGAGCAGTTCTTC. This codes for CASSQEGAGGAGNEQFF.